A selection of T cell receptor beta chains follows, all from one sample in a study of Graves' ophthalmopathy and Graves' hyperthyroidism. In TCRdb, the multiplex PCR reads were re-called with MiXCR into one record per CDR3 protein. The sample has 400,000 to 450,000 distinct CDR3 sequences, 21% seen once. Sequenced material: peripheral blood. The receptors shown here come from a woman aged 18-30 years with stable Graves' hyperthyroidism. Both conserved end residues are part of each CDR3. The D gene is left open where the match is weak. The size entry is marked missing in some rows and otherwise reads once, few, many or a size class.

clone size	V gene	D gene	CDR3 length	J gene	CDR3 protein	CDR3 DNA
.	TRBV2	.	15	TRBJ2-2	CASSVVTPNTGELFF	TGTGCCAGCAGTGTGGTGACACCGAACACCGGGGAGCTGTTTTTT
many	TRBV6-5	.	12	TRBJ2-7	CASRRDVGEQYF	TGTGCCAGCCGCAGGGATGTTGGCGAGCAGTACTTC
many	TRBV4-1	.	16	TRBJ2-5	CASSQDLWGFQETQYF	TGCGCCAGCAGCCAAGATCTGTGGGGATTCCAAGAGACCCAGTACTTC
.	TRBV10-3	TRBD1	16	TRBJ1-6	CAISESSTGYNSPLHF	TGTGCCATCAGTGAGTCCTCGACAGGGTATAATTCACCCCTCCACTTT
many	TRBV30	TRBD1	15	TRBJ1-1	CAWRGGAVMNTEAFF	TGTGCCTGGAGAGGGGGCGCTGTCATGAACACTGAAGCTTTCTTT
many	TRBV20-1	.	11	TRBJ2-4	CSGAPKNIQYF	TGCAGTGGAGCACCCAAAAACATTCAGTACTTC
many	TRBV10-2	TRBD2	15	TRBJ2-5	CASSGTSGRAQTQYF	TGCGCCAGCAGCGGGACTAGCGGGAGGGCCCAGACCCAGTACTTC
many	TRBV12-3/TRBV12-4	.	13	TRBJ2-2	CASSLMTAGELFF	TGTGCCAGCAGTTTAATGACTGCCGGGGAGCTGTTTTTT
many	TRBV27	.	13	TRBJ2-2	CASSRRRAGELFF	TGTGCCAGCAGCCGTCGAAGGGCCGGGGAGCTGTTTTTT
.	TRBV6-2/TRBV6-3	.	21	TRBJ1-5	CASSYSKELWAGWPNNQPQHF	TGTGCCAGCAGTTACTCGAAAGAGCTCTGGGCAGGGTGGCCCAACAATCAGCCCCAGCATTTT
.	TRBV5-1	TRBD1	16	TRBJ2-2	CASSLAPGGYTGELFF	TGCGCCAGCAGCTTGGCCCCAGGGGGCTACACCGGGGAGCTGTTTTTT
many	TRBV30	TRBD1	14	TRBJ2-7	CAWRRDRGPYEQYF	TGTGCCTGGAGACGGGACAGGGGACCCTACGAGCAGTACTTC
few	TRBV4-1	TRBD1	15	TRBJ1-2	CASRGAQGVGYGYTF	TGCGCCAGCAGGGGAGCACAGGGGGTCGGCTATGGCTACACCTTC
.	TRBV28	TRBD2	16	TRBJ2-2	CASAAGGLAATGELFF	TGTGCCAGCGCCGCAGGAGGACTAGCGGCTACCGGGGAGCTGTTTTTT
few	TRBV20-1	TRBD2	12	TRBJ2-1	CSATSGYNEQFF	TGCAGTGCCACTAGCGGTTACAATGAGCAGTTCTTC
.	TRBV4-1	TRBD2	15	TRBJ2-7	CASSQDVAGAPEQYF	TGCGCCAGCAGCCAAGATGTAGCGGGAGCCCCCGAGCAGTACTTC
.	TRBV12-3/TRBV12-4	.	14	TRBJ2-7	CASSVPGLSYEQYF	TGTGCCAGCAGTGTACCGGGACTCTCCTACGAGCAGTACTTC
many	TRBV6-5	TRBD1	15	TRBJ2-7	CASRTGTGGSYEQYF	TGTGCCAGCAGAACCGGGACAGGGGGTTCGTACGAGCAGTACTTC
many	TRBV6-5	.	15	TRBJ2-7	CASSSYSGQSYEQYF	TGTGCCAGCAGTTCCTACTCGGGACAAAGCTACGAGCAGTACTTC
.	TRBV11-1	.	16	TRBJ2-6	CASSIVRSSGANVLTF	TGTGCCAGCAGCATTGTCCGTAGCTCTGGGGCCAACGTCCTGACTTTC
many	TRBV11-2	.	14	TRBJ2-5	CASSFATSQETQYF	TGTGCCAGCAGCTTTGCGACTTCACAAGAGACCCAGTACTTC
few	TRBV4-2	TRBD1	17	TRBJ2-2	CASSPTGTGRITGELFF	TGTGCCAGCAGCCCAACCGGGACAGGGAGGATCACCGGGGAGCTGTTTTTT
many	TRBV29-1	.	13	TRBJ1-1	CSVSGTVNTEAFF	TGCAGCGTTTCGGGCACCGTGAACACTGAAGCTTTCTTT
many	TRBV15	TRBD1	15	TRBJ1-1	CATSRVTGVNTEAFF	TGTGCCACCAGCAGAGTGACAGGGGTGAACACTGAAGCTTTCTTT
many	TRBV12-3/TRBV12-4	TRBD1	15	TRBJ1-2	CASSARWQGVDGYTF	TGTGCCAGCAGCGCCAGGTGGCAGGGGGTCGATGGCTACACCTTC
many	TRBV12-3/TRBV12-4	.	13	TRBJ1-1	CASSLSRAIEAFF	TGTGCCAGCAGTTTAAGCAGGGCAATTGAGGCTTTCTTT
many	TRBV2	TRBD2	15	TRBJ2-7	CASSEGVLAAYEQYF	TGTGCCAGCAGTGAAGGCGTACTAGCGGCCTACGAGCAGTACTTC
few	TRBV20-1	TRBD2	19	TRBJ2-1	CSAPPTSGGRAFQGNEQFF	TGCAGTGCTCCGCCTACTAGCGGGGGTAGGGCTTTTCAAGGCAATGAGCAGTTCTTC
many	TRBV4-3	TRBD1	15	TRBJ2-7	CASSQDWTGVYEQYF	TGCGCCAGCAGCCAAGATTGGACAGGGGTTTACGAGCAGTACTTC
.	TRBV20-1	.	13	TRBJ2-5	CSARESRPETQYF	TGCAGTGCTAGAGAATCTAGACCAGAGACCCAGTACTTC
many	TRBV27	.	15	TRBJ1-5	CASSYTLGGNQPQHF	TGTGCCAGCAGTTACACCCTAGGAGGCAATCAGCCCCAGCATTTT
many	TRBV20-1	.	13	TRBJ1-1	CSAGGKLNTEAFF	TGCAGTGCCGGAGGAAAATTGAACACTGAAGCTTTCTTT
.	TRBV27	TRBD1	16	TRBJ1-2	CASSRRGASGNYGYTF	TGTGCCAGCAGCCGCAGGGGGGCCAGCGGTAACTATGGCTACACCTTC
many	TRBV5-1	TRBD2	16	TRBJ2-2	CASSFRREGNTGELFF	TGCGCCAGCAGCTTCAGGCGGGAGGGGAACACCGGGGAGCTGTTTTTT